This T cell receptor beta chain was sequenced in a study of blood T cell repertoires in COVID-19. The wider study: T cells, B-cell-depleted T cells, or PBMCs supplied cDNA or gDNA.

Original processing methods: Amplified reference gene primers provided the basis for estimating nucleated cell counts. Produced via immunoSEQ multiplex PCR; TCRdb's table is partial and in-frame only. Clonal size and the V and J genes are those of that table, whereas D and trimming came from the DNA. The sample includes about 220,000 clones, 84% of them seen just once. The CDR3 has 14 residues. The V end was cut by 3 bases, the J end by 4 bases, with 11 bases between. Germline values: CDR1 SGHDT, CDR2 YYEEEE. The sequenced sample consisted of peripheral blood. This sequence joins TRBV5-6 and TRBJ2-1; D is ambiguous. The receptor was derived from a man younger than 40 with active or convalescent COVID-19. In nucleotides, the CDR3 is TGTGCCAGCAGCTCGGAGCTAATTTACAATGAGCAGTTCTTC. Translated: CASSSELIYNEQFF.